This TCR beta chain was observed in a study of long-term antiretroviral therapy in people with HIV. V lost 4 bases and J lost 3, with 12 bases in between. The CDR3 extends over 13 amino acids. Per the germline V gene, CDR1 is GTSNPN and CDR2 is SVGIG (reference sequence). The assay, immunoSEQ v3.0, was run at survey level. Libraries were prepared by immunoSEQ multiplex PCR; TCRdb keeps only in-frame clonotypes and omits some of them. This table holds some 47,000 clones, 90% to 95% found once. Regarding the study as a whole: HIV repertoires showed narrower CDR3 length ranges than controls. Dating from about 2003 to 2018, the blood was possibly obtained under older ART regimens.

About this clone: Its antigen remains unidentified.

The chain is built from TRBV30 and TRBJ1-1, with D unresolved. This sequence originates from a woman between 50 and 59 years old with HIV. Sequences were derived from unsorted PBMCs, sampled 3.7 years after starting antiretroviral therapy. CDR3 protein: CAWMGDGDTEAFF. CDR3 bases: TGTGCCTGGATGGGAGATGGGGACACTGAAGCTTTCTTT.